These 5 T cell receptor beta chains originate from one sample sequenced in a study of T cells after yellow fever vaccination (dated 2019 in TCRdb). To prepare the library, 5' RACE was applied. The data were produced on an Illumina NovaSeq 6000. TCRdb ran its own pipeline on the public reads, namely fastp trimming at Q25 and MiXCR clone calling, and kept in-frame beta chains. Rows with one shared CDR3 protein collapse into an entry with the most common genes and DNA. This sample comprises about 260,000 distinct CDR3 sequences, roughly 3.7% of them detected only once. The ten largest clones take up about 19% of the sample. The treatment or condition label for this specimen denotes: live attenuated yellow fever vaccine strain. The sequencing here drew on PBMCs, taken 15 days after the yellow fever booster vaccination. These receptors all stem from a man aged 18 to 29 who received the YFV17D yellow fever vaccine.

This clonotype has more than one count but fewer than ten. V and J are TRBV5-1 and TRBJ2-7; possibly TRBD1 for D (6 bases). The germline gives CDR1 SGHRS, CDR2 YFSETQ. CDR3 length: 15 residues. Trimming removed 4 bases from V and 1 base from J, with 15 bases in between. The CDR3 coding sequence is TGCGCCAGCAGCGTAGGCGACAGGAAGTCCTACGAGCAGTACTTC. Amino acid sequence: CASSVGDRKSYEQYF.

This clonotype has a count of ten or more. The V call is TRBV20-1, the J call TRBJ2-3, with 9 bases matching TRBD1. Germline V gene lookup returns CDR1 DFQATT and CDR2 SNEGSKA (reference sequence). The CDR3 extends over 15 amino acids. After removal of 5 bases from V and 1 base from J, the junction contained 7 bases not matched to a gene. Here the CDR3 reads CSAVGGDRGTDTQYF. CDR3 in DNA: TGCAGTGCTGTGGGTGGGGACAGGGGCACAGATACGCAGTATTTT.

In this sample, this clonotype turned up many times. The CDR3 region has the DNA TGTGCCAGCAGGTTGAGGGGGTTTAACACTGAAGCTTTCTTT. This codes for CASRLRGFNTEAFF. The chain recombines TRBV5-8 with TRBJ1-1, with TRBD1 as a possible D gene (6 bases). This CDR3 has 14 residues. Germline loops: CDR1 SGHTS, CDR2 YDEGEE. V lost 5 bases to trimming and J lost 2 bases, with 13 bases between them.

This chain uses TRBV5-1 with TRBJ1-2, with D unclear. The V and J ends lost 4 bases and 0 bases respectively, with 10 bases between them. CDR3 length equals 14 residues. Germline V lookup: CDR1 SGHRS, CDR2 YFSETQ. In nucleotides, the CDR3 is TGCGCCAGCAGCCTGGGCGCAGCTAACTATGGCTACACCTTC. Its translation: CASSLGAANYGYTF.

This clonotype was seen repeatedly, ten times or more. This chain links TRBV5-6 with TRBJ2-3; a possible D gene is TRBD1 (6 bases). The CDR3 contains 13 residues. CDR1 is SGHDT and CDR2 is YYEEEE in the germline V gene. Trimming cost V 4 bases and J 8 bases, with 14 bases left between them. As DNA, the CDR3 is TGTGCCAGCAGCCGGGCGACAGGTGGTACGCAGTATTTT. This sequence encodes CASSRATGGTQYF.